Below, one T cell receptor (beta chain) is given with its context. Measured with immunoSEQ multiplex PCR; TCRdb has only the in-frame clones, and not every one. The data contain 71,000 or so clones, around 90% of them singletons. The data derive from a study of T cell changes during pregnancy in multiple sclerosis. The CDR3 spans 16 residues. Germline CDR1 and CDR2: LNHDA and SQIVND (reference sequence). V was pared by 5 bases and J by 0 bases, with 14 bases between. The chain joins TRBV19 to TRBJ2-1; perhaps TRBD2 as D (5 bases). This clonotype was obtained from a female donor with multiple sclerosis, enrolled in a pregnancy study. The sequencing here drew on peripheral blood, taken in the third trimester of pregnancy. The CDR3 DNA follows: TGTGCCAGTAGTGGGGAGTTTACCAGCTCCTACAATGAGCAGTTCTTC. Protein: CASSGEFTSSYNEQFF.